The T cell receptor beta chain under discussion was sequenced for a study of blood T cell repertoires in COVID-19. The wider study: COVID-19 samples, acute and convalescent, were from the United States, Italy and Spain. T cells, B-cell-depleted T cells, or PBMCs supplied cDNA or gDNA.

CDR1 SGHRS and CDR2 YFSETQ come from the germline V gene. Trimming at V came to 4 bases and at J to 6 bases, leaving 3 bases not matched to a gene. There are 13 residues in the CDR3. Profiled with immunoSEQ multiplex PCR; TCRdb holds only in-frame clones, not every one. The repertoire holds roughly 160,000 clones, with about 83% as singletons. This clonotype originated in a woman between 65 and 79 years old who had recovered from COVID-19. The chain employs TRBV5-1 and TRBJ2-3; 9 positions agree with TRBD2. Sequenced input: peripheral blood. DNA of the CDR3: TGCGCCAGCAGCCCCGCGGGGGGGGATACGCAGTATTTT. Translation: CASSPAGGDTQYF.